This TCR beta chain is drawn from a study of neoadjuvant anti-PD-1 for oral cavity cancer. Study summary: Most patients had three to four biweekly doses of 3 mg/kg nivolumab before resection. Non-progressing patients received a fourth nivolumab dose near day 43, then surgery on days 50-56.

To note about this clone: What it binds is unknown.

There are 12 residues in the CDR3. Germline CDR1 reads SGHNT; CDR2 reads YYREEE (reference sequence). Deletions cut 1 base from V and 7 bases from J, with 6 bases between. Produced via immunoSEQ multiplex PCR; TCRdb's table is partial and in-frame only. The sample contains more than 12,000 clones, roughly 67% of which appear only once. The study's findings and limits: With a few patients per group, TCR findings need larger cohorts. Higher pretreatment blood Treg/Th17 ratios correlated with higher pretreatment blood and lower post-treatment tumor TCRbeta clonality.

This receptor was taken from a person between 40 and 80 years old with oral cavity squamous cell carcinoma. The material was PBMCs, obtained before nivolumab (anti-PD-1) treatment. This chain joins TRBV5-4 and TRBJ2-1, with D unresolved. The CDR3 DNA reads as TGTGCCAGCAGCTTGACTGCAAATGAGCAGTTCTTC. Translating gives CASSLTANEQFF.